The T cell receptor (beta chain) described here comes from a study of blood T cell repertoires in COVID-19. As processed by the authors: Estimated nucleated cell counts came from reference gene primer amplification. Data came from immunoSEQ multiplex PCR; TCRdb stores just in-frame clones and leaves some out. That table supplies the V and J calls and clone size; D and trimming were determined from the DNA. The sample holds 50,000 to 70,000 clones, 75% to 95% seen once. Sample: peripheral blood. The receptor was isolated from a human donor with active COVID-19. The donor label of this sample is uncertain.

DNA of the CDR3: TGTGCCAGCAGCTTCGGCGGGAACACTGAAGCTTTCTTT. Its protein is CASSFGGNTEAFF. This chain joins TRBV12-3 or TRBV12-4 and TRBJ1-1, with D unresolved. The CDR3 is 13 residues long. Trimming shortened V by 6 bases and J by 1 base, and 9 bases separated the two germline ends.